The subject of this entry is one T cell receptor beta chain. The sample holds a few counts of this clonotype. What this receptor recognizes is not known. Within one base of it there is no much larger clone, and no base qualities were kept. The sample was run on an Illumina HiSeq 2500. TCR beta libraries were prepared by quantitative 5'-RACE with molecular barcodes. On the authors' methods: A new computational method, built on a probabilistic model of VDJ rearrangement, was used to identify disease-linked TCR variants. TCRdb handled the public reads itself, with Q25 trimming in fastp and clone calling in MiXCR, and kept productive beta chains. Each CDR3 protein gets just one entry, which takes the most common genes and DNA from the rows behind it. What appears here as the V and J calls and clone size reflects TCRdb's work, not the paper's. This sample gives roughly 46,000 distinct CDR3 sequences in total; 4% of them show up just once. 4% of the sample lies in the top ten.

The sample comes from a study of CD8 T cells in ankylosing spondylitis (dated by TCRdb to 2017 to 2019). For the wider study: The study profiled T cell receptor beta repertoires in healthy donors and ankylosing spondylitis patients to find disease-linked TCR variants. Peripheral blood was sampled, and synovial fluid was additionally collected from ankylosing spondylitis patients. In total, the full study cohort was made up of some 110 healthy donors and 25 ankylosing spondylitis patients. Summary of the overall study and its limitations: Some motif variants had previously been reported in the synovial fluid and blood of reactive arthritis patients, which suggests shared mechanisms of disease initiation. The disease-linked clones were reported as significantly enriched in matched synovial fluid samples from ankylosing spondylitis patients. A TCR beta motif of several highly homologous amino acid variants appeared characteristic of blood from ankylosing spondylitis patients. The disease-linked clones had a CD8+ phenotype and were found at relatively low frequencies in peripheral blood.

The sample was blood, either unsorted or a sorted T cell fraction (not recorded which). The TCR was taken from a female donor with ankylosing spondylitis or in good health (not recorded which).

For the CDR3, the sequence is CASSVEGQGRETQYF. The base sequence is TGTGCCAGCAGCGTAGAGGGACAGGGGAGGGAGACCCAGTACTTC. Recombination joined TRBV9 with TRBJ2-5, and TRBD1 aligns with 10 junction nucleotides. Per the germline V gene, SGDLS is the CDR1 and YYNGEE is the CDR2. V is trimmed back by 0 bases and J by 5 bases, and the junction contains 4 bases that no gene match accounts for. The CDR3 has 15 amino acids, counting the end cysteine and phenylalanine. The kept DNA is CDR3 alone, 45 bases in frame from the first base.